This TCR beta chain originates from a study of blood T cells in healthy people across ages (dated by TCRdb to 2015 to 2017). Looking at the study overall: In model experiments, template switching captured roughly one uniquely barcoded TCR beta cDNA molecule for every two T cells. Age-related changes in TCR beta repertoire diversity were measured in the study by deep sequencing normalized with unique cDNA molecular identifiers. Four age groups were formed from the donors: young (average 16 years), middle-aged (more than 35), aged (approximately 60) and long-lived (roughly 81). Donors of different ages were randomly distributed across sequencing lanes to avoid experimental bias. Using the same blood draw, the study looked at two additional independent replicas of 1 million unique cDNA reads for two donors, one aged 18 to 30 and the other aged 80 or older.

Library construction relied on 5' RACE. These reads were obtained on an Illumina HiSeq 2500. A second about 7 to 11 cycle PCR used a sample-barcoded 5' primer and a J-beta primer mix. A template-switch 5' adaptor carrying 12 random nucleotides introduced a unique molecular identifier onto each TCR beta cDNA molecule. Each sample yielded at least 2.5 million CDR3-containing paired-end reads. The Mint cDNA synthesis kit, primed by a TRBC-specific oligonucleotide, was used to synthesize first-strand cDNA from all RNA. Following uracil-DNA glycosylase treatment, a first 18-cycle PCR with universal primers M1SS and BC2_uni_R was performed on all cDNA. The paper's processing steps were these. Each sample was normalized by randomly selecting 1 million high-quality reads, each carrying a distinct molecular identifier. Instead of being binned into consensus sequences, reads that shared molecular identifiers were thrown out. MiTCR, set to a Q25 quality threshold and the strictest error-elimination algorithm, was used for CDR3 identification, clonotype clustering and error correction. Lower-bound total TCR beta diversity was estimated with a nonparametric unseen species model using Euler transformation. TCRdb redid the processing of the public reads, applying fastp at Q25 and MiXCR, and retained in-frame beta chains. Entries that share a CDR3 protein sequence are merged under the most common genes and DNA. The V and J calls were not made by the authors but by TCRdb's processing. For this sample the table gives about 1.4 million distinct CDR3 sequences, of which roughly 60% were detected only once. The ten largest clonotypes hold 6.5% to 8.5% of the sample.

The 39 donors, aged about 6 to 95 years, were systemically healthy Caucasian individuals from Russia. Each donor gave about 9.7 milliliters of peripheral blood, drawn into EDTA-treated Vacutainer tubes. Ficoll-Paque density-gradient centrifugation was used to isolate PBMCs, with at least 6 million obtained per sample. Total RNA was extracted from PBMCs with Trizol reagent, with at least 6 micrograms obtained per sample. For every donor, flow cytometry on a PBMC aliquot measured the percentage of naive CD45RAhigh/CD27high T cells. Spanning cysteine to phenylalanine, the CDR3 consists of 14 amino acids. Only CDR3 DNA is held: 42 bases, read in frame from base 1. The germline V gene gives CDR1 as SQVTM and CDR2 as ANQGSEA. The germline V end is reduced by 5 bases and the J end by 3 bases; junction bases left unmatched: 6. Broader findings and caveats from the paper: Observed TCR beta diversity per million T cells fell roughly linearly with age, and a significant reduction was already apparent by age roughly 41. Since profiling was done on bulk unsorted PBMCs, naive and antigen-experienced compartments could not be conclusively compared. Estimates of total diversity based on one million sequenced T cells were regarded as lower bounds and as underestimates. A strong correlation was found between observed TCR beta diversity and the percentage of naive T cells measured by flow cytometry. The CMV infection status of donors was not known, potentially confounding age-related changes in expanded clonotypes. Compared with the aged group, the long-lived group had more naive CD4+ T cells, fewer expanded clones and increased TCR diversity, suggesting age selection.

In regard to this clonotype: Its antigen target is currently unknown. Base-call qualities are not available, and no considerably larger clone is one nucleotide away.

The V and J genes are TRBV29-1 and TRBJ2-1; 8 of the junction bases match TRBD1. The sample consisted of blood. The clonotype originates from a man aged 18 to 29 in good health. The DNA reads TGCAGCGTTATAGGACAGGGATACTACAATGAGCAGTTCTTC. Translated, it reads CSVIGQGYYNEQFF.